This TCR beta chain derives from a study of cytomegalovirus exposure and HLA in healthy donors. Regarding the study as a whole: When the data were analyzed later, several of the most significant clusters appeared to be linked to common viral pathogens.

This clone was recorded once. Its target is unknown. Primers for the PCR totalled 60 Vbeta and 13 Jbeta. Profiled with immunoSEQ multiplex PCR; TCRdb holds only in-frame clones, not every one. The table lists roughly 180,000 clones, 80% of them singletons. Germline V CDR1 and CDR2: DFQATT, SNEGSKA (reference sequence). This CDR3 has 11 residues. The V end was cut by 8 bases, the J end by 1 base, with 8 bases between. Sequences were obtained from PBMCs. The sequence was collected from a young man in good health and CMV-seropositive. The chain employs TRBV20-1 and TRBJ1-1, with D hard to call. This chain's CDR3 is CSSGRNTEAFF. Here the CDR3 DNA reads TGCAGTTCCGGTAGGAACACTGAAGCTTTCTTT.